These T cell receptor beta chains were read from a single sample in a study of cytomegalovirus exposure and HLA in healthy donors. Generated by immunoSEQ multiplex PCR, the TCRdb table keeps only in-frame clones and is missing some. The sample contains under 300,000 clones, approximately 81% of which appear only once. The sample consisted of PBMCs. The receptor source for this set is a woman aged 55-69 years in good health and CMV-seropositive. Both conserved end residues are part of each CDR3. A D gene is named only where the DNA matches it firmly. The size of a clone is reported for some rows only, either as once, few or many, or as a class for expanded clones.

clone size | J gene | D gene | V gene | CDR3 protein | CDR3 DNA
few | TRBJ1-2 | NA | TRBV6-5 | CASSYGQGNYGYTF | TGTGCCAGCAGTTACGGGCAGGGGAACTATGGCTACACCTTC
NA | TRBJ1-5 | TRBD1 | TRBV27 | CASSQTGPRSNQPQHF | TGTGCCAGCAGCCAGACAGGGCCTCGGAGCAATCAGCCCCAGCATTTT
NA | TRBJ1-2 | NA | TRBV28 | CASSLPGYYGYTF | TGTGCCAGCAGTTTGCCAGGCTACTATGGCTACACCTTC
NA | TRBJ2-1 | NA | TRBV5-4 | CASSPQMSSYNEQFF | TGTGCCAGCAGTCCCCAAATGAGCTCCTACAATGAGCAGTTCTTC
NA | TRBJ1-1 | NA | TRBV25-1 | CASTPSSNTEAFF | TGTGCCAGCACCCCCTCCTCGAACACTGAAGCTTTCTTT
NA | TRBJ2-7 | NA | TRBV5-4 | CASSPDRSSYEQYF | TGTGCCAGCAGCCCCGACCGGAGCTCCTACGAGCAGTACTTC
NA | TRBJ2-3 | NA | TRBV7-8 | CASSLAGADTQYF | TGTGCCAGCAGCTTAGCGGGAGCCGATACGCAGTATTTT
NA | TRBJ1-1 | TRBD1 | TRBV18 | CASSPSPGTVNTEAFF | TGTGCCAGCTCACCGTCACCCGGGACAGTGAACACTGAAGCTTTCTTT
NA | TRBJ2-3 | NA | TRBV6-6 | CASSYQGLYTDTQYF | TGTGCCAGCAGTTACCAGGGATTATACACAGATACGCAGTATTTT
once | TRBJ2-3 | TRBD1 | TRBV4-1 | CASSPQGAGGDTQYF | TGCGCCAGCAGCCCGCAGGGGGCCGGGGGAGATACGCAGTATTTT
few | TRBJ1-1 | TRBD1 | TRBV27 | CASSLQGQGRTEAFF | TGTGCCAGCAGTTTACAAGGACAGGGGAGAACTGAAGCTTTCTTT
NA | TRBJ2-3 | TRBD2 | TRBV7-9 | CSSSYSGRAADTQYF | TGTTCCAGCAGCTATAGCGGGAGGGCCGCAGATACGCAGTATTTT
NA | TRBJ1-3 | NA | TRBV5-4 | CASSNGVTAGNTIYF | TGTGCCAGCTCCAACGGGGTAACAGCTGGAAACACCATATATTTT
NA | TRBJ2-5 | TRBD1 | TRBV19 | CASSIRTGQETQYF | TGTGCCAGTAGTATTCGGACAGGGCAAGAGACCCAGTACTTC
NA | TRBJ2-1 | NA | TRBV19 | CASTPEGLSYNEQFF | TGTGCCAGTACCCCGGAGGGCCTGTCCTACAATGAGCAGTTCTTC
NA | TRBJ1-1 | NA | TRBV5-3 | CARRNTEAFF | TGTGCCAGACGGAACACTGAAGCTTTCTTT
NA | TRBJ2-7 | NA | TRBV2 | CASSVPRDAYEQYF | TGTGCCAGCAGTGTACCAAGAGATGCCTACGAGCAGTACTTC
NA | TRBJ1-2 | NA | TRBV11-2 | CASSLAGSGYTF | TGTGCCAGCAGCTTAGCGGGGAGCGGCTACACCTTC
NA | TRBJ2-7 | NA | TRBV19 | CASSIGGDRGRVGQYF | TGTGCCAGTAGTATTGGAGGGGACCGGGGGAGAGTTGGGCAGTACTTC
once | TRBJ2-3 | NA | TRBV29-1 | CSVGSGSASTDTQYF | TGCAGCGTTGGGTCGGGTAGCGCTAGCACAGATACGCAGTATTTT
NA | TRBJ2-7 | NA | TRBV6-6 | CASSRISVGEQYF | TGTGCCAGCAGCCGCATTAGCGTTGGCGAGCAGTACTTC
medium-sized | TRBJ1-4 | TRBD1 | TRBV25-1 | CASTRGQANEKLFF | TGTGCCAGCACTAGGGGACAGGCTAATGAAAAACTGTTTTTT
NA | TRBJ2-2 | TRBD1 | TRBV7-7 | CASSPLRTGTGELFF | TGTGCCAGCAGCCCCTTAAGGACAGGCACCGGGGAGCTGTTTTTT
NA | TRBJ2-5 | TRBD1 | TRBV30 | CAWSPWDRVAETQYF | TGTGCCTGGAGTCCCTGGGACAGGGTCGCTGAGACCCAGTACTTC
NA | TRBJ2-7 | NA | TRBV5-1 | CASATWDTSYEQYF | TGCGCCAGCGCCACCTGGGACACCTCCTACGAGCAGTACTTC
NA | TRBJ2-7 | TRBD2 | TRBV10-2 | CASKSSGAAIYEQYF | TGCGCCAGCAAATCTAGCGGAGCCGCCATCTACGAGCAGTACTTC
few | TRBJ2-7 | TRBD1 | TRBV30 | CAWGRQGYEQYF | TGTGCCTGGGGACGACAGGGGTACGAGCAGTACTTC
NA | TRBJ1-5 | NA | TRBV15 | CATSGDRSAGEPQHF | TGTGCCACCAGCGGAGACAGATCCGCAGGGGAGCCCCAGCATTTT
once | TRBJ2-1 | NA | TRBV19 | CATRTRDSLREQFF | TGTGCCACTAGAACTCGGGACTCCCTCAGAGAGCAGTTCTTC
NA | TRBJ2-2 | TRBD2 | TRBV6-1 | CASSVAGGTGELFF | TGTGCCAGCAGTGTAGCGGGAGGAACCGGGGAGCTGTTTTTT
NA | TRBJ2-1 | NA | TRBV15 | CATSRTFYNEQFF | TGTGCCACCAGCCGGACATTCTACAATGAGCAGTTCTTC
NA | TRBJ1-1 | NA | TRBV28 | CASSLSAQKNTEAFF | TGTGCCAGCAGTCTTTCTGCACAGAAGAACACTGAAGCTTTCTTT
NA | TRBJ2-1 | TRBD2 | TRBV5-1 | CASSLRREAVNEQFF | TGCGCCAGCAGCTTGAGGCGGGAGGCCGTGAATGAGCAGTTCTTC
NA | TRBJ2-5 | NA | TRBV7-9 | CASSLGVRTAQETQYF | TGTGCCAGCAGCTTAGGAGTCAGGACAGCGCAAGAGACCCAGTACTTC
NA | TRBJ2-1 | TRBD1 | TRBV7-2 | CASSQGEHEQFF | TGTGCTAGCAGCCAGGGGGAACATGAGCAGTTCTTC
NA | TRBJ1-1 | TRBD1 | TRBV7-9 | CASSLVLTGEFEAFF | TGTGCCAGCAGCTTAGTCCTGACAGGGGAATTTGAAGCTTTCTTT
NA | TRBJ2-1 | TRBD2 | TRBV28 | CASSFRLAGVEQFF | TGTGCCAGCAGTTTTCGACTAGCGGGAGTTGAGCAGTTCTTC
NA | TRBJ1-2 | TRBD1 | TRBV7-8 | CASSPPGQGGYTF | TGTGCCAGCAGCCCGCCCGGACAGGGTGGCTACACCTTC
NA | TRBJ2-3 | TRBD2 | TRBV7-3 | CASSLGLAGGGDTQYF | TGTGCCAGCAGCTTAGGACTAGCGGGAGGGGGTGATACGCAGTATTTT
NA | TRBJ1-1 | NA | TRBV18 | CASSPLTGNPMNTEAFF | TGTGCCAGCTCACCACTCACAGGGAACCCCATGAACACTGAAGCTTTCTTT
NA | TRBJ1-5 | NA | TRBV28 | CASSSPGGTSGPQHF | TGTGCCAGCAGTTCCCCGGGGGGGACCTCCGGGCCCCAGCATTTT
NA | TRBJ2-7 | TRBD1 | TRBV10-2 | CASRTGQGIYEQYF | TGCGCCAGCCGGACAGGACAGGGAATCTACGAGCAGTACTTC
NA | TRBJ2-3 | TRBD1 | TRBV6-5 | CASSFRGNTDTQYF | TGTGCCAGCAGTTTCAGGGGGAACACAGATACGCAGTATTTT
NA | TRBJ1-1 | NA | TRBV19 | CASSAGRRAFF | TGTGCCAGTAGCGCGGGGCGTCGGGCTTTCTTT
few | TRBJ2-7 | TRBD2 | TRBV9 | CASSSSSGRIEQYF | TGTGCCAGCAGCTCCTCTAGCGGGAGGATCGAGCAGTACTTC
once | TRBJ1-2 | TRBD1 | TRBV29-1 | CSAATGGYGYTF | TGCAGCGCCGCGACAGGGGGCTATGGCTACACCTTC
NA | TRBJ2-2 | NA | TRBV9 | CASSVAGGPGLRAGELFF | TGTGCCAGCAGCGTAGCCGGGGGGCCAGGACTACGAGCCGGGGAGCTGTTTTTT
once | TRBJ2-1 | NA | TRBV6-5 | CASRGTANEQFF | TGTGCCAGCAGGGGGACTGCGAATGAGCAGTTCTTC